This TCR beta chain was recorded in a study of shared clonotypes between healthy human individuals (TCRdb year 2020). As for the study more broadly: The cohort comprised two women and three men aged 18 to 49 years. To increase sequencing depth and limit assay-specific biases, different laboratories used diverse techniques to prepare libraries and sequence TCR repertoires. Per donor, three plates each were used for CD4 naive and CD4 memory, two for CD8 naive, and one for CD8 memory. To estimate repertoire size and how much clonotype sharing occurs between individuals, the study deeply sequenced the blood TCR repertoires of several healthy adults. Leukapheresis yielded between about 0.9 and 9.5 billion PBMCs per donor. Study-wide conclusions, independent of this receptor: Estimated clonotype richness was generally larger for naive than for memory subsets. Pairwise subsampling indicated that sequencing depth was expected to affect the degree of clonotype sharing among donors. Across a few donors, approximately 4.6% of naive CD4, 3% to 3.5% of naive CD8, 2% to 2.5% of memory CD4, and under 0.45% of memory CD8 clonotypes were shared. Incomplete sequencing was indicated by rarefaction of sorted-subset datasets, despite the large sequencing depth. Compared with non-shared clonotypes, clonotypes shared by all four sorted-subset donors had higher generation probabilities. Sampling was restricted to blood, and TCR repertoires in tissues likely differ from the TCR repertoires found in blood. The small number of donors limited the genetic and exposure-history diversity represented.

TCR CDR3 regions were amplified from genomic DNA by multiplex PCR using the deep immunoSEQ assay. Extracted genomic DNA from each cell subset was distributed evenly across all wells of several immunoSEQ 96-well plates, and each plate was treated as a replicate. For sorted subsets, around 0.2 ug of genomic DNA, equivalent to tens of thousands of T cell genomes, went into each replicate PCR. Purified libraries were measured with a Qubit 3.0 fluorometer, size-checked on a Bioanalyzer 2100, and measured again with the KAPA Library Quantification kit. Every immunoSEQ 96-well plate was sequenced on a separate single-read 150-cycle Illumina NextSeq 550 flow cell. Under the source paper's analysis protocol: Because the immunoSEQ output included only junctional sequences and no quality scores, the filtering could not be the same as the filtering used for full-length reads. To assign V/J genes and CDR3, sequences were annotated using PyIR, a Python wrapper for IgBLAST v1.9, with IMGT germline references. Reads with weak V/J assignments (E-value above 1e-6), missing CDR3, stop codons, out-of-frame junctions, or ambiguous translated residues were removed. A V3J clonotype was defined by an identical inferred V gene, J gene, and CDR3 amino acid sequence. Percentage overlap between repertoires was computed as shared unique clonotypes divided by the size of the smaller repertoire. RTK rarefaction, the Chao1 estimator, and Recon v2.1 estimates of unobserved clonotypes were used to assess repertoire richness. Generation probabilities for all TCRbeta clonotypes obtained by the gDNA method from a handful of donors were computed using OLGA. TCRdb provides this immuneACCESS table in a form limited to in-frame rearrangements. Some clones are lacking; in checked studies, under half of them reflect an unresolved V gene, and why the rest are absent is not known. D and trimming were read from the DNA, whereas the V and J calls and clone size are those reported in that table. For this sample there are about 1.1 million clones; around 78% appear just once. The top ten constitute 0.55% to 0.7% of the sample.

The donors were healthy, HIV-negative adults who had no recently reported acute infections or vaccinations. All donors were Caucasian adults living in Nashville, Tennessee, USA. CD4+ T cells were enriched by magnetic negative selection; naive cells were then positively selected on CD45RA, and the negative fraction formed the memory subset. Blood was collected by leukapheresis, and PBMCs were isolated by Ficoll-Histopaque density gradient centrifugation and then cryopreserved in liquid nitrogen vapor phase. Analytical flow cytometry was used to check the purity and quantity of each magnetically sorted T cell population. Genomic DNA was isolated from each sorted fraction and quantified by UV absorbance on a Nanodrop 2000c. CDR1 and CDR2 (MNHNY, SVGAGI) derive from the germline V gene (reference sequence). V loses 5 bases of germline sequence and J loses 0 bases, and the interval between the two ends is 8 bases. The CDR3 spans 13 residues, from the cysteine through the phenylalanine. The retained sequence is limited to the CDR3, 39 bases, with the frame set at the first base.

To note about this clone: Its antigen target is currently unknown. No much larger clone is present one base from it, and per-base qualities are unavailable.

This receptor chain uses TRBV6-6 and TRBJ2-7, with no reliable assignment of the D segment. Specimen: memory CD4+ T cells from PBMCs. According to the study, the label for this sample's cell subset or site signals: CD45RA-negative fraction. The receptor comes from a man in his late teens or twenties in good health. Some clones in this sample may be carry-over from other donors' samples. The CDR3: CASSPWSSYEQYF. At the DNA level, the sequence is TGTGCCAGCAGTCCCTGGAGCTCCTACGAGCAGTACTTC.